This T cell receptor (beta chain) was captured in a study of cytomegalovirus exposure and HLA in healthy donors. Study-wide findings and caveats: Presence/absence analyses assumed roughly uniform sequencing depth across donors, which may not hold. The classifier was said to identify cytomegalovirus status with high specificity and sensitivity.

The PCR made use of 60 Vbeta and 13 Jbeta primers. Data came from immunoSEQ multiplex PCR; TCRdb stores just in-frame clones and leaves some out. The sample includes about 160,000 clones, about 72% of them seen just once. Comments on this clone: Its matching antigen is unknown.

Germline CDR1 reads MNHEY; CDR2 reads SMNVEV (reference sequence). J gave up 7 bases and V 5 bases, and 5 bases lay outside the gene matches. CDR3 length equals 15 residues. Sequences were obtained from PBMCs. This sequence joins TRBV27 and TRBJ1-4; 12 bases are shared with TRBD1. The TCR was taken from a man aged 60-69 years in good health and CMV-seronegative. CDR3 sequence reads: CASSTWDRGPEKLFF. CDR3 in DNA: TGTGCCAGCAGTACATGGGACAGGGGGCCTGAAAAACTGTTTTTT.